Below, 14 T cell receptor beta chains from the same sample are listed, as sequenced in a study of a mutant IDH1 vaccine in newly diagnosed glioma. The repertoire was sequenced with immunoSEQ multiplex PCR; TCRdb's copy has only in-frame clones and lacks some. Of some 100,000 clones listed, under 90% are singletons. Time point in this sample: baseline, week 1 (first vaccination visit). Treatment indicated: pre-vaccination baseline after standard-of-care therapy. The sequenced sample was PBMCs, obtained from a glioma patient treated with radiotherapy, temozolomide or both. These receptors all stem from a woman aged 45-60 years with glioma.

The DNA of the CDR3 is TGTGCCAGCAGCGATACAGGGTCCCGACTAAATTCACCCCTCCACTTT. As protein: CASSDTGSRLNSPLHF. The genes are TRBV5-4 and TRBJ1-6; weak D call: TRBD1 (6 bases). From germline, CDR1 is SGHNT and CDR2 YYREEE (reference sequence). The germline V and J ends were trimmed by 4 bases and 7 bases, with 18 bases remaining between them. This CDR3 contains 16 residues.

CDR3 protein: CASTSGRLQETQYF. For the CDR3, the DNA is TGCGCCAGCACCTCGGGACGGCTCCAAGAGACCCAGTACTTC. V and J are TRBV5-1 and TRBJ2-5; tentatively, D is TRBD1 or TRBD2 (5 bases each). The germline V gene encodes CDR1 SGHRS and CDR2 YFSETQ. CDR3 length: 14 residues. The V and J ends lost 6 bases and 1 base respectively, with 13 bases between them.

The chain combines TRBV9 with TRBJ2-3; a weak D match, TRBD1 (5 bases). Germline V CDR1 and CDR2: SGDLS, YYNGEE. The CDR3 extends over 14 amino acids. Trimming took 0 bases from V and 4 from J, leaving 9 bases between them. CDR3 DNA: TGTGCCAGCAGCGTAGACCCAGGGCCAGATACGCAGTATTTT. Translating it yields CASSVDPGPDTQYF.

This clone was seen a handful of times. The CDR3 loop is CASIDYGYTF. The CDR3 DNA sequence: TGTGCCAGCATCGACTATGGCTACACCTTC. The chain carries TRBV2 and TRBJ1-2; D not resolved. With 7 bases removed from V and 3 bases from J, the gap between germline ends came to 3 bases. CDR1 is SNHLY and CDR2 is FYNNEI in the germline V gene. This CDR3 has 10 residues.

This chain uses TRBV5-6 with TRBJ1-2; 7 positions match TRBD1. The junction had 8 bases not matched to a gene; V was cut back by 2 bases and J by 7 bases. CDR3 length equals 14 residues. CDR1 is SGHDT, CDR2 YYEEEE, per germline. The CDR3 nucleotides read TGTGCCAGCAGCTTCCAGACAGGGTCGGGTGGCTACACCTTC. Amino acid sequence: CASSFQTGSGGYTF.

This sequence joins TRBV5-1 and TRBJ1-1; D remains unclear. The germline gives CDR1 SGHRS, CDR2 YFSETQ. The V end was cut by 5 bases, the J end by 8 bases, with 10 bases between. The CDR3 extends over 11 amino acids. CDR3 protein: CASRMADEAFF. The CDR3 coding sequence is TGCGCCAGCAGGATGGCAGACGAAGCTTTCTTT. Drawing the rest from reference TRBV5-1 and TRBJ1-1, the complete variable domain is KAGVTQTPRYLIKTRGQQVTLSCSPISGHRSVSWYQQTPGQGLQFLFEYFSETQRNKGNFPGRFSGRQFSNSRSEMNVSTLELGDSALYLCASRMADEAFFGQGTRLTVV.

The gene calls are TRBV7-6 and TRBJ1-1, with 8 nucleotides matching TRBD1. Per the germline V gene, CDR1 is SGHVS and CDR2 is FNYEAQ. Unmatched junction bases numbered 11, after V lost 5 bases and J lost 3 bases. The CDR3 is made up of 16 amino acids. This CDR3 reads CASSPAALTGDTEAFF. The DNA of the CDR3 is TGTGCCAGCAGCCCAGCCGCATTGACAGGGGACACTGAAGCTTTCTTT.

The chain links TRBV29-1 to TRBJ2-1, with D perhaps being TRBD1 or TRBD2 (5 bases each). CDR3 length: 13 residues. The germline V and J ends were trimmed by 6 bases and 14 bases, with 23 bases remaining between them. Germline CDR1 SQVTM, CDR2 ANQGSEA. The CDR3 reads CSVGERSEGPEFF. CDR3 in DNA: TGCAGCGTGGGGGAGCGCTCAGAGGGACCGGAGTTCTTC.

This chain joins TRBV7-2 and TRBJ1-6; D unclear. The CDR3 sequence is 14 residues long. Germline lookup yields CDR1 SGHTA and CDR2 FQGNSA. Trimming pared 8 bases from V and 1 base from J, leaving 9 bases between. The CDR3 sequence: CASVRESYNSPLHF. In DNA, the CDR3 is TGTGCCAGCGTACGGGAATCCTATAATTCACCCCTCCACTTT. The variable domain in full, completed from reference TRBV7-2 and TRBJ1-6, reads GAGVSQSPSNKVTEKGKDVELRCDPISGHTALYWYRQSLGQGLEFLIYFQGNSAPDKSGLPSDRFSAERTGGSVSTLTIQRTQQEDSAVYLCASVRESYNSPLHFGNGTRLTVT.

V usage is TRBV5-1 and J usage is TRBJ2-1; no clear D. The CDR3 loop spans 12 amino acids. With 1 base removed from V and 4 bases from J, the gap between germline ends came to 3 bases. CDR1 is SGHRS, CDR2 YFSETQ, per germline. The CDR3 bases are TGCGCCAGCAGCTTGAGTTACAATGAGCAGTTCTTC. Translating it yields CASSLSYNEQFF.

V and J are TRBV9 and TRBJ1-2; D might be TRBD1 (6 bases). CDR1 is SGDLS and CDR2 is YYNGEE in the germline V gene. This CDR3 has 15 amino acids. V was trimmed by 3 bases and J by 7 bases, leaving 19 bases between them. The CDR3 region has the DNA TGTGCCAGCAGCGCTCAGGGACATCTAGTCTCTGGCTACACCTTC. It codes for CASSAQGHLVSGYTF.

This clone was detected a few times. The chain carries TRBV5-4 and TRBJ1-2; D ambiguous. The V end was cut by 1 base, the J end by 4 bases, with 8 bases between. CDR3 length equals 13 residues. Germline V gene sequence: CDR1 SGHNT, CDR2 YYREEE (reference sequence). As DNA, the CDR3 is TGTGCCAGCAGCTTGAATCAGGCCTATGGCTACACCTTC. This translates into CASSLNQAYGYTF.

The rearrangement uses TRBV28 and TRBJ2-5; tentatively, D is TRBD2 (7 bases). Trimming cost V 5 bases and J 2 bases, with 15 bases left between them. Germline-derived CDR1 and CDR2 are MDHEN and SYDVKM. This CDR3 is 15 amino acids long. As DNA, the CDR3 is TGTGCCAGCAGTAGGGGGGGGACATTGCAAGAGACCCAGTACTTC. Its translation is CASSRGGTLQETQYF.

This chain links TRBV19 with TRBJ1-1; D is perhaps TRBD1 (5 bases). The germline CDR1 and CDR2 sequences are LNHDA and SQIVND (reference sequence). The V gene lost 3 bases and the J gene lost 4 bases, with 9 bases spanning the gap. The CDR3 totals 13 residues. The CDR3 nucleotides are TGTGCCAGTAGTATGGGGGGGGTCACTGAAGCTTTCTTT. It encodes CASSMGGVTEAFF.